The TCR beta chain under discussion was sequenced for a study of blood T cell repertoires in COVID-19. Study background: There were acute and convalescent COVID-19 samples, and they came from the United States, Italy and Spain.

The CDR3 runs 14 residues. Germline CDR1 is SGHDT and CDR2 is YYEEEE. Trimming left V 4 bases short and J 1 base short, with 11 bases between. Some clones are missing from TCRdb's copy, which holds only in-frame ones; the method was immunoSEQ multiplex PCR. Of 150,000 to 200,000 clones detected, about 90% appear once; the ten largest clones hold roughly 2.5%. The J gene is TRBJ1-1, the V gene TRBV5-6, with D perhaps TRBD1 (6 bases). The TCR comes from a man in his forties or fifties with active or convalescent COVID-19. The specimen sequenced was peripheral blood. The CDR3 region is CASSPQGRNTEAFF. CDR3 DNA sequence: TGTGCCAGCAGCCCACAGGGAAGGAACACTGAAGCTTTCTTT.